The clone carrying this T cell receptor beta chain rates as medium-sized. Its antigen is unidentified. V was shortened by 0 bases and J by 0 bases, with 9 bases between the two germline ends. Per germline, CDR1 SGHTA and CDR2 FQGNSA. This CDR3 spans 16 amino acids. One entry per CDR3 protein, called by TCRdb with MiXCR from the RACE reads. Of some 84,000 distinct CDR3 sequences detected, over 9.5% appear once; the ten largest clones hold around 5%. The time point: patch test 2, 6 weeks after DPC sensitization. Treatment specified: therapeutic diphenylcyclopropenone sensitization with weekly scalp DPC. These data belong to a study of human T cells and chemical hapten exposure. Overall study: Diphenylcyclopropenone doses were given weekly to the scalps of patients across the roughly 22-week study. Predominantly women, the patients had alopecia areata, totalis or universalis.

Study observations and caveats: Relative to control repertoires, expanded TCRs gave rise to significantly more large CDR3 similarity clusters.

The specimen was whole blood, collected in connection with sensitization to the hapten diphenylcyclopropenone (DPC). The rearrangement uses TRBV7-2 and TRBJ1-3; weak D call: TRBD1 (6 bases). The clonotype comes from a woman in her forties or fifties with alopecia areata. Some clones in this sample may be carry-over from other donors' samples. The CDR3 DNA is TGTGCCAGCAGCTTAGCGACAGGACTCTCTGGAAACACCATATATTTT. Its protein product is CASSLATGLSGNTIYF.